A single sample gave rise to the 21 T cell receptor beta chains below, sequenced in a study of response to subunit inactivated influenza vaccine. TCRdb processed the RT-PCR reads anew with MiXCR; each CDR3 protein has one entry. This sample has 500,000 to 600,000 distinct CDR3 sequences; approximately 11% occur once, and the top ten carry about 10%. This sample was also put to use in a study of T cells expressing NK-cell markers. As that report states: TCR beta cDNA was made by 5'RACE template switching with UMIs.

This sample comprised PBMCs from blood, obtained on the day of vaccination. The source of these receptors is a man aged 50-59 years who received an inactivated influenza vaccine.

This clonotype turned up a few times. This chain links TRBV3-1 with TRBJ2-5, with D maybe TRBD2 (7 bases). V was shortened by 3 bases and J by 5 bases, with 16 bases between the two germline ends. In germline, CDR1 is LGHDT, CDR2 YNNKEL (reference sequence). This CDR3 comprises 15 residues. The CDR3 sequence is CASSQFGGGRETQYF. The CDR3 DNA is TGTGCCAGCAGCCAGTTCGGCGGGGGCCGGGAGACCCAGTACTTC.

This clonotype was found many times. This chain uses TRBV28 with TRBJ2-3; TRBD1 matches 7 bases. CDR1 MDHEN and CDR2 SYDVKM come from the germline V gene. The V segment lost 2 bases and the J segment 4 bases; nucleotides outside the gene matches: 9. This CDR3 has 16 amino acids. In DNA form, the CDR3 reads TGTGCCAGCAGTTTAGGAAAGGGGGCTGGTCCAGATACGCAGTATTTT. It specifies CASSLGKGAGPDTQYF. The variable domain in full, with the rest retrieved from reference TRBV28 and TRBJ2-3, is DVKVTQSSRYLVKRTGEKVFLECVQDMDHENMFWYRQDPGLGLRLIYFSYDVKMKEKGDIPEGYSVSREKKERFSLILESASTNQTSMYLCASSLGKGAGPDTQYFGPGTRLTVL.

This clonotype was detected ten times or more. V is TRBV28 and J is TRBJ2-1; no clear D. This CDR3 region has 14 residues. From germline, CDR1 is MDHEN and CDR2 SYDVKM. Trimming stripped 2 bases from V and 2 bases from J, with 7 bases between. The CDR3 sequence is CASSLLATYNEQFF. CDR3 in DNA: TGTGCCAGCAGTTTACTCGCGACCTACAATGAGCAGTTCTTC.

This clonotype was counted at least ten times. The chain links TRBV10-3 to TRBJ2-2; D unclear. Germline-derived CDR1 and CDR2 are ENHRY and SYGVKD. The CDR3 has 17 residues. V lost 3 bases, J lost 0 bases, and 14 bases lay in between. Here the CDR3 DNA reads TGTGCCATCAGTGATTCGAAGAAGAACGCGAACACCGGGGAGCTGTTTTTT. Translating gives CAISDSKKNANTGELFF.

The genes are TRBV6-5 and TRBJ2-5, with D possibly matching TRBD1 (6 bases). The CDR3 consists of 12 residues. The V and J ends lost 8 bases and 9 bases respectively, with 16 bases between them. Germline lookup yields CDR1 MNHEY and CDR2 SVGAGI. The chain's CDR3 is CASSRGWGPQYF. CDR3 sequence (DNA): TGTGCCAGCTCTAGAGGGTGGGGGCCCCAGTACTTC.

At least ten counts were recorded for this clonotype. The V call is TRBV4-2, the J call TRBJ2-7; maybe TRBD2 (5 bases). The CDR3 length is 16 residues. V was trimmed by 1 base and J by 3 bases, leaving 16 bases between them. Germline V CDR1 and CDR2: LGHNA, YNFKEQ. The CDR3 sequence is CASSQGNSGDGYEQYF. The DNA of the CDR3 is TGTGCCAGCAGCCAAGGGAACAGCGGAGATGGCTACGAGCAGTACTTC.

This rearrangement joins TRBV7-9 to TRBJ2-1; the D is unclear. The CDR3 has 12 amino acids. The V end lost 5 bases, the J end lost 8 bases, and 10 bases lay between the germline ends. The V gene's germline CDR1 is SEHNR and CDR2 FQNEAQ (reference sequence). CDR3 residues: CASSPLADEQFF. Written as DNA, the CDR3 is TGTGCCAGCAGCCCGTTAGCTGATGAGCAGTTCTTC.

This clonotype showed up just a few times. This chain links TRBV5-5 with TRBJ2-3; the match to TRBD2 covers 8 bases. The J segment lost 5 bases and the V segment lost 3 bases, leaving 17 bases of the junction unmatched. The CDR3 runs to 18 residues. CDR1 and CDR2 (germline): SGHKS, YYEKEE (reference sequence). The CDR3 is CASSWLSPGTRTLDTQYF. Written as DNA, the CDR3 is TGTGCCAGCAGCTGGCTCTCACCCGGGACTAGGACTTTAGATACGCAGTATTTT.

V gene TRBV4-2 combines with J gene TRBJ2-3, with TRBD1 matching over 8 bases. The CDR3 is made up of 17 amino acids. Germline assignment: CDR1 LGHNA and CDR2 YNFKEQ. Germline trimming cut 0 bases from V and 5 bases from J; bases unmatched to any gene: 10. The CDR3 coding sequence is TGTGCCAGCAGCCAAGATACAAAGACAGGGGAAGAAGATACGCAGTATTTT. It encodes CASSQDTKTGEEDTQYF.

In its sample, this clonotype was seen a few times. This chain links TRBV27 with TRBJ2-5; D may correspond to TRBD1 or TRBD2 (7 bases each). The CDR3 is 15 amino acids. V was clipped by 6 bases and J by 4 bases, with 18 bases between them. Germline V CDR1 and CDR2: MNHEY, SMNVEV (reference sequence). DNA of the CDR3: TGTGCCAGCAGATTCACAGGGGAGGGTCGAGAGACCCAGTACTTC. Residues: CASRFTGEGRETQYF.

V is TRBV30 and J is TRBJ1-4; 7 bases line up with TRBD1. This CDR3 spans 14 amino acids. The trim removed 2 bases at V and 7 bases at J, leaving 7 bases unmatched. From germline, CDR1 is GTSNPN and CDR2 SVGIG (reference sequence). The CDR3 protein is CAWSPGQLLEKLFF. The CDR3 DNA sequence: TGTGCCTGGAGTCCGGGACAGTTACTTGAAAAACTGTTTTTT.

DNA of the CDR3: TGTGCCAGCTCACCAAAGACAGGGGACTATGGCTACACCTTC. It is translated as CASSPKTGDYGYTF. The rearrangement uses TRBV18 and TRBJ1-2; TRBD1 matches 8 bases. Germline V gene lookup returns CDR1 KGHSH and CDR2 LQKENI. CDR3 size: 14 residues. After removal of 2 bases from V and 3 bases from J, the junction contained 2 bases not matched to a gene.

The chain couples TRBV28 to TRBJ2-5; D gene unclear. Trimming removed 2 bases at V and 1 base at J, with 11 bases between. Germline-derived CDR1 and CDR2 are MDHEN and SYDVKM. This CDR3 comprises 15 residues. Here the CDR3 reads CASSLLGNSQETQYF. DNA of the CDR3: TGTGCCAGCAGTTTACTAGGAAACTCCCAAGAGACCCAGTACTTC. Using reference TRBV28 and TRBJ2-5 for the parts outside the CDR3, the full variable domain is DVKVTQSSRYLVKRTGEKVFLECVQDMDHENMFWYRQDPGLGLRLIYFSYDVKMKEKGDIPEGYSVSREKKERFSLILESASTNQTSMYLCASSLLGNSQETQYFGPGTRLLVL.

This clonotype was counted a few times. The chain has TRBV5-6 and TRBJ2-3, with 12 positions matching TRBD2. Germline CDR1 is SGHDT and CDR2 is YYEEEE. This CDR3 comprises 15 residues. Trimming removed 6 bases from V and 4 bases from J; junction bases left unmatched: 6. The CDR3 DNA reads TGTGCCAGCAACCCTAGCGGGGGGGTTGCAGATACGCAGTATTTT. It yields the protein CASNPSGGVADTQYF.

This clonotype was counted a few times. The J gene is TRBJ2-2, the V gene TRBV15; D might be TRBD2 (5 bases). The CDR3 has 14 amino acids. CDR1 is LNHNV, CDR2 YYDKDF, per germline (reference sequence). V lost 7 bases, J lost 5 bases, and 14 bases lay in between. CDR3 protein: CATTGPRETGELFF. CDR3 bases: TGTGCCACCACCGGGCCAAGGGAGACCGGGGAGCTGTTTTTT.

J is TRBJ1-2 and V is TRBV11-2; possibly TRBD1 for D (6 bases). Trimming stripped 5 bases from V and 2 bases from J, with 12 bases between. From germline, CDR1 is SGHAT and CDR2 FQNNGV. The CDR3 runs to 14 residues. The CDR3 loop is CASSPIGGNYGYTF. The CDR3, as DNA: TGTGCCAGCAGCCCAATAGGGGGGAACTATGGCTACACCTTC.

The DNA of the CDR3 is TGTGCCAGCAGCCCTGACCGGACATATACCTACGAGCAGTACTTC. It yields the protein CASSPDRTYTYEQYF. V usage is TRBV12-3 or TRBV12-4 and J usage is TRBJ2-7, with D possibly matching TRBD1 (5 bases). The CDR3 is 15 residues long. Trimming removed 6 bases at V and 2 bases at J, with 17 bases between.

The sample holds a few counts of this clonotype. The rearrangement uses TRBV27 and TRBJ2-7, with 10 bases fitting TRBD2. Per germline, CDR1 MNHEY and CDR2 SMNVEV (reference sequence). The CDR3 has 17 residues. V gave up 3 bases and J gave up 6 bases; unmatched junction bases: 14. The CDR3 loop is CASSLLASSGGAIEQYF. CDR3 coding DNA: TGTGCCAGCAGTTTGTTGGCCTCCAGCGGGGGGGCCATCGAGCAGTACTTC.

The gene calls are TRBV6-1 and TRBJ1-2; 7 bases are shared with TRBD1. The CDR3 totals 13 residues. V shed 10 bases and J 7 bases; nucleotides not matched to a gene: 12. Germline CDR1 and CDR2: MNHNS and SASEGT. The CDR3 DNA follows: TGTGCCACAGGGGGGGCGCGATCCTCTGGCTACACCTTC. Protein product: CATGGARSSGYTF.

This clonotype was counted many times. The gene calls are TRBV2 and TRBJ2-3; 14 positions match TRBD2. CDR3 length: 15 amino acids. The V gene end was trimmed by 7 bases and the J gene end by 6 bases; junction bases not matched to a gene: 6. CDR1 is SNHLY, CDR2 FYNNEI, per germline. CDR3 bases: TGTGCCAGCACTCGGACTAGCGGGGGGTTCGATACGCAGTATTTT. This sequence encodes CASTRTSGGFDTQYF.

This clonotype came up a few times. The chain couples TRBV29-1 to TRBJ2-7; 9 bases are a match to TRBD1. The CDR3 is made up of 13 amino acids. The V and J ends lost 6 bases and 2 bases, in that order; junction bases with no gene match: 5. Germline V lookup: CDR1 SQVTM, CDR2 ANQGSEA. The CDR3 nucleotides are TGCAGCGTGGCGGGACAGGGCACCTACGAGCAGTACTTC. Protein product: CSVAGQGTYEQYF.